The 16 T cell receptor beta chains below all came from one sample that was sequenced in a study of blood T cells in healthy people across ages. It was with a sample-barcoded 5' primer and a J-beta primer mix that a second PCR of roughly 7 to 12 cycles was run. Each CDR3 protein is one row after TCRdb ran MiXCR on the 5' RACE reads. The sample includes around 1.5 million distinct CDR3 sequences, approximately 59% of them seen just once. The sample taken for sequencing was blood. The source of these receptors is a man between 18 and 29 years old in good health.

The chain recombines TRBV28 with TRBJ2-5; a weak D match, TRBD2 (6 bases). Trimming shortened V by 3 bases and J by 2 bases, and 13 bases separated the two germline ends. CDR1 is MDHEN, CDR2 SYDVKM, per germline. This CDR3 is 15 amino acids long. CDR3 loop: CASSFHGLKQETQYF. In DNA, the CDR3 is TGTGCCAGCAGTTTTCATGGACTAAAACAAGAGACCCAGTACTTC.

The chain couples TRBV12-3 or TRBV12-4 to TRBJ1-6, with 9 bases that match TRBD1. V was pared by 6 bases and J by 8 bases, with 8 bases of the junction left unmatched. CDR3 length: 15 residues. CDR3 residues: CASSGRDRVYSPLHF. CDR3 DNA: TGTGCCAGCAGCGGCCGGGACAGGGTTTATTCACCCCTCCACTTT.

Remarks on this clonotype: A read error may produce the germline difference seen at one junction end. J is TRBJ2-1 and V is TRBV10-3; 8 nucleotides agree with TRBD1. Germline V gene lookup returns CDR1 ENHRY and CDR2 SYGVKD. This CDR3 has 15 residues. The CDR3 bases are TGTACCATCAGTGAGACGGGACAGGAGTACAATGAGCAGTTCTTC. This encodes CTISETGQEYNEQFF.

This chain connects TRBV7-2 to TRBJ1-1, with D possibly matching TRBD1 (5 bases). Germline lookup yields CDR1 SGHTA and CDR2 FQGNSA. The CDR3 extends over 15 amino acids. With 5 bases removed from V and 5 bases from J, the gap between germline ends came to 18 bases. This chain's CDR3 is CASSVPGWGNTEAFF. CDR3 bases: TGTGCCAGCAGCGTTCCGGGGTGGGGGAATACTGAAGCTTTCTTT.

This chain links TRBV9 with TRBJ1-2; no clear D. The CDR3 length is 12 residues. CDR1 SGDLS and CDR2 YYNGEE come from the germline V gene. With 0 bases removed from V and 7 bases from J, the gap between germline ends came to 7 bases. CDR3 amino acids: CASSVGVTGYTF. CDR3 sequence (DNA): TGTGCCAGCAGCGTAGGGGTCACTGGCTACACCTTC.

In its sample, this clonotype was seen a few times. The CDR3 coding sequence is TGTGCCAGCAGCCAAGATAGGAAGGGGACTAGTAACAATGAGCAGTTCTTC. It is translated as CASSQDRKGTSNNEQFF. V and J are TRBV4-2 and TRBJ2-1, with TRBD2 identical over 8 bases. Trimming cost V 0 bases and J 5 bases; bases outside gene matches: 9. The CDR3 totals 17 residues. Germline V gene lookup returns CDR1 LGHNA and CDR2 YNFKEQ.

The chain employs TRBV20-1 and TRBJ2-7, with 9 bases fitting TRBD2. Germline V lookup: CDR1 DFQATT, CDR2 SNEGSKA (reference sequence). The CDR3 loop spans 16 amino acids. V shed 0 bases, J shed 3 bases, and the junction held 9 bases outside the gene matches. The DNA of the CDR3 is TGCAGTGCTAGAGATCTCAGCGGGGGGCTTAGCTACGAGCAGTACTTC. It translates to CSARDLSGGLSYEQYF.

The chain joins TRBV20-1 to TRBJ2-1, with D perhaps TRBD2 (5 bases). Trimming took 0 bases from V and 8 from J, leaving 14 bases between them. The CDR3 spans 14 residues. CDR1 is DFQATT and CDR2 is SNEGSKA in the germline V gene (reference sequence). The CDR3 reads CSARDGREYHEQFF. CDR3 DNA: TGCAGTGCTAGAGATGGACGGGAATACCATGAGCAGTTCTTC.

This clonotype appeared a few times. The rearrangement joins TRBV11-2 to TRBJ2-7, with TRBD2 identical over 13 bases. The CDR3 has 15 amino acids. CDR1 and CDR2 from the germline V gene are SGHAT and FQNNGV. With 5 bases clipped from V and 7 bases from J, the junction kept 8 bases outside the gene matches. This chain's CDR3 is CASSRLGLAGVEQYF. As DNA, the CDR3 is TGTGCCAGCAGCCGATTAGGACTAGCGGGAGTAGAGCAGTACTTC.

This chain uses TRBV4-1 with TRBJ1-5; D call uncertain. This CDR3 has 14 residues. V lost 4 bases to trimming and J lost 6 bases, with 13 bases between them. Germline lookup yields CDR1 MGHRA and CDR2 YSYEKL. The CDR3 nucleotides are TGCGCCAGCAGCCTGGCCGCGGGAGGTCAGCCCCAGCATTTT. Translating gives CASSLAAGGQPQHF.

The V call is TRBV5-1, the J call TRBJ2-3, with TRBD2 identical over 8 bases. Unmatched junction bases numbered 7, after V lost 7 bases and J lost 3 bases. This CDR3 spans 14 amino acids. Germline values: CDR1 SGHRS, CDR2 YFSETQ. The CDR3 DNA reads TGCGCCAGCGAGACCGGGACTAGTACAGATACGCAGTATTTT. This gives the protein CASETGTSTDTQYF.

Here the CDR3 reads CASSFGTSARNEQFF. CDR3 nucleotides: TGTGCCAGCAGTTTTGGGACTAGCGCCCGAAATGAGCAGTTCTTC. The V gene is TRBV27, the J gene TRBJ2-1; TRBD2 aligns across 10 bases. The CDR3 length is 15 residues. V gave up 3 bases and J gave up 7 bases; unmatched junction bases: 6. Germline lookup yields CDR1 MNHEY and CDR2 SMNVEV (reference sequence).

J is TRBJ2-6 and V is TRBV4-1; maybe TRBD1 (5 bases). V lost 4 bases and J 2 bases, leaving 12 bases between the germline ends. The CDR3 has 16 residues. Germline CDR1 reads MGHRA; CDR2 reads YSYEKL. The CDR3 reads CASSLQDPAGANVLTF. The CDR3 DNA follows: TGCGCCAGCAGCCTACAGGACCCGGCTGGGGCCAACGTCCTGACTTTC.

The chain joins TRBV7-2 to TRBJ2-5; the match to TRBD1 covers 9 bases. J gave up 11 bases and V 5 bases, and 12 bases lay outside the gene matches. The CDR3 is 14 residues long. Germline V gene lookup returns CDR1 SGHTA and CDR2 FQGNSA. The CDR3 is CASSHRDRAGEQYF. CDR3 nucleotides: TGTGCCAGCAGCCACCGGGACAGGGCCGGGGAGCAGTACTTC.

V usage is TRBV27 and J usage is TRBJ2-5, with TRBD2 matching over 14 bases. Germline loops: CDR1 MNHEY, CDR2 SMNVEV (reference sequence). With 5 bases clipped from V and 5 bases from J, the junction kept 7 bases outside the gene matches. The CDR3 loop spans 16 amino acids. CDR3 sequence (DNA): TGTGCCAGCAGTATGGGACTAGCGGGAGTTGGGGAGACCCAGTACTTC. Its protein product is CASSMGLAGVGETQYF.

The J gene is TRBJ2-7, the V gene TRBV28; 12 nucleotides match TRBD2. Looked up from germline, CDR1 is MDHEN and CDR2 is SYDVKM. Losses at the gene ends were 4 bases for V and 2 bases for J; bases not matched to a gene: 12. This CDR3 has 18 amino acids. CDR3 DNA: TGTGCCAGCAGTTCTAGACTAGCGGGGGCTTTCAGGCCCTACGAGCAGTACTTC. It translates to CASSSRLAGAFRPYEQYF. The full variable domain, its missing parts supplied by reference TRBV28 and TRBJ2-7, is DVKVTQSSRYLVKRTGEKVFLECVQDMDHENMFWYRQDPGLGLRLIYFSYDVKMKEKGDIPEGYSVSREKKERFSLILESASTNQTSMYLCASSSRLAGAFRPYEQYFGPGTRLTVT.